The clone carrying this T cell receptor beta chain occurred once. The antigen is undetermined. This entry is derived from a study of vaccination effects on CD4 cells after COVID-19. Cultured cells yielded isolated CD4+ T cells after approximately nine days. A half-medium replacement with IL-2 medium was carried out on days 3 and 7. Germline V gene sequence: CDR1 LGHNT, CDR2 FRNRAP. Trimming shortened V by 5 bases and J by 7 bases, and 26 bases separated the two germline ends. CDR3 length equals 17 residues. The assay was immunoSEQ multiplex PCR, and TCRdb's table has in-frame clones only and misses some. The profile covers 70,000 to 75,000 clones, with approximately 77% appearing a single time and approximately 2% taken by the ten largest.

The gene calls are TRBV12-5 and TRBJ2-5; TRBD2 is a possible D gene (6 bases). Sequences were derived from CD4+ T cells from PBMCs cultured without peptide, sampled before COVID-19 vaccination. This receptor was identified in a human donor who received a COVID-19 vaccine. The CDR3 loop reads CASGPPRDFPQLGTQYF. The DNA of the CDR3 is TGTGCTAGTGGTCCCCCTAGGGACTTTCCCCAGTTGGGGACCCAGTACTTC.